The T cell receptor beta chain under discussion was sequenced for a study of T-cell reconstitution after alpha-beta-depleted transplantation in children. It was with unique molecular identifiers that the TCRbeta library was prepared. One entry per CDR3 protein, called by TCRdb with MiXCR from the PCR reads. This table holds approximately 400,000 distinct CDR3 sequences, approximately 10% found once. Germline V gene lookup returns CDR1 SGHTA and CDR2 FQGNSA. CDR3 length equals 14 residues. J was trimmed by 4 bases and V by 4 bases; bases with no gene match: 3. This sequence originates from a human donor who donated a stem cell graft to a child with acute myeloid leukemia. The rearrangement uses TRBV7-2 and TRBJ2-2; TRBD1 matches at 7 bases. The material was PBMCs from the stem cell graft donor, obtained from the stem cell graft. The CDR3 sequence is CASSSRQGTGELFF. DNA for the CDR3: TGTGCCAGCAGCTCCAGACAGGGCACCGGGGAGCTGTTTTTT.